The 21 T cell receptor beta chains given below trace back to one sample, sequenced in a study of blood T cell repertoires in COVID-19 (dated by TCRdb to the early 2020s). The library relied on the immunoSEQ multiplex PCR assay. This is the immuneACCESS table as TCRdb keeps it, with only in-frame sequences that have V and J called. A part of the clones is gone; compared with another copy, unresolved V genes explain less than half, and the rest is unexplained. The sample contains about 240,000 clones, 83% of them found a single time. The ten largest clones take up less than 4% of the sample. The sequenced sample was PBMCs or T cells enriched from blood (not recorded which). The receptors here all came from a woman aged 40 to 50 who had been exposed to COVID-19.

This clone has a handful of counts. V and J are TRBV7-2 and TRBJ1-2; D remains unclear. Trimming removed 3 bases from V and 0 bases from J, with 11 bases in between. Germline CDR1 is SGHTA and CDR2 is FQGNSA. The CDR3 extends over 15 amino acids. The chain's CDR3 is CASSFSAASNYGYTF. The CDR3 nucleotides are TGTGCCAGCAGCTTTAGCGCGGCGTCTAACTATGGCTACACCTTC.

This CDR3 reads CASSVRLGAYEQYF. CDR3 nucleotides: TGTGCCAGCAGCGTACGTTTGGGAGCCTACGAGCAGTACTTC. The chain combines TRBV9 with TRBJ2-7; possibly TRBD2 for D (5 bases). The V end was cut by 1 base, the J end by 2 bases, with 10 bases between. The CDR3 covers 14 residues. CDR1 is SGDLS and CDR2 is YYNGEE in the germline V gene.

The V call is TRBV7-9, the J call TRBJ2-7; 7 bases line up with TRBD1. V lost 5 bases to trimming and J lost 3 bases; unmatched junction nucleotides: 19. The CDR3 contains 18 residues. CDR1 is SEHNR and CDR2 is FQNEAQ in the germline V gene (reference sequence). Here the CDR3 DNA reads TGTGCCAGCAGCCGCGACTCCTCGTTCGGACAGGTGGGCTACGAGCAGTACTTC. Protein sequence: CASSRDSSFGQVGYEQYF.

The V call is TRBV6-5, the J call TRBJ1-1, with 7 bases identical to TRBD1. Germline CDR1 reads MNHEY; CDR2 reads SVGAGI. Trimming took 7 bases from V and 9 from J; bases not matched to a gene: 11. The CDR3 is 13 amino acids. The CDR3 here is CASTSPGTEKAFF. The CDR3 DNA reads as TGTGCCAGCACTAGTCCCGGGACAGAAAAAGCTTTCTTT.

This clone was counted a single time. The CDR3, as DNA: TGTGCCAGCAGTTACAGATTGGGGGCCAACTATGGCTACACCTTC. Protein sequence: CASSYRLGANYGYTF. The chain joins TRBV6-5 to TRBJ1-2; D is perhaps TRBD1 (6 bases). V lost 2 bases and J 2 bases, leaving 12 bases between the germline ends. The germline V gene encodes CDR1 MNHEY and CDR2 SVGAGI. This CDR3 has 15 residues.

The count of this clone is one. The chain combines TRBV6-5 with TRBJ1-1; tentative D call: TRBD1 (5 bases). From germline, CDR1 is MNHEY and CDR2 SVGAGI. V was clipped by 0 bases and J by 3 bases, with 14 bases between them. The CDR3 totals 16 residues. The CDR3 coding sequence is TGTGCCAGCAGTTACTCGAGATCGATCAGGGACACTGAAGCTTTCTTT. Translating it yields CASSYSRSIRDTEAFF.

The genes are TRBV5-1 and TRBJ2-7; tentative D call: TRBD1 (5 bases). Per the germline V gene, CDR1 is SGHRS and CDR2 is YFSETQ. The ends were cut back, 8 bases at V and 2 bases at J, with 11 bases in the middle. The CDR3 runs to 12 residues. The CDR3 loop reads CASQNRPYEQYF. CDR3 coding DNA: TGCGCCAGTCAGAACAGGCCCTACGAGCAGTACTTC.

The CDR3 loop reads CASSPGTSLETQYF. The CDR3 nucleotides read TGTGCCAGCAGTCCCGGGACTAGTCTTGAGACCCAGTACTTC. The chain combines TRBV5-6 with TRBJ2-5, with 8 bases matching TRBD2. The length of the CDR3 is 14 residues. CDR1 and CDR2 from the germline V gene are SGHDT and YYEEEE. V was pared by 5 bases and J by 5 bases, with 8 bases of the junction left unmatched.

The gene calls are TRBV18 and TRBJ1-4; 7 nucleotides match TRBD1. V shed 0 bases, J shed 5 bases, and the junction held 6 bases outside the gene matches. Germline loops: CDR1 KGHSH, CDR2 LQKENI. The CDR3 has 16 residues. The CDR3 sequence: CASSPPTGATNEKLFF. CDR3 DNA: TGTGCCAGCTCACCACCCACAGGGGCTACCAATGAAAAACTGTTTTTT.

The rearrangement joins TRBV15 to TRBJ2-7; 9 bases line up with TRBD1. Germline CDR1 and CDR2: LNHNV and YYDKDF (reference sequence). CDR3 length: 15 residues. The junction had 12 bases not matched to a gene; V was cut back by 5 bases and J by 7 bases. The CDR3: CATSLRVGTGREQYF. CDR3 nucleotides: TGTGCCACCAGCTTACGGGTCGGGACAGGGAGGGAGCAGTACTTC.

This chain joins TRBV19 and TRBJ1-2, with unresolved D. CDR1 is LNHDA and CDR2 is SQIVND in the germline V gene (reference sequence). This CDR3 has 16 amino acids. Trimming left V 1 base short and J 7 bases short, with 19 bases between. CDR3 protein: CASSIGPLAGDLGYTF. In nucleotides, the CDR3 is TGTGCCAGTAGTATAGGACCCCTTGCCGGGGATCTTGGCTACACCTTC.

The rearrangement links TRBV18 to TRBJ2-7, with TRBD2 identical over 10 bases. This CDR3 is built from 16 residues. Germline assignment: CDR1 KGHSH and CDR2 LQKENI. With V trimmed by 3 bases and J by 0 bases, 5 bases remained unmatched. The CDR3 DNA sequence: TGTGCCAGCTCACCCCAGCGGGGGGGCCTCTCCTACGAGCAGTACTTC. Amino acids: CASSPQRGGLSYEQYF.

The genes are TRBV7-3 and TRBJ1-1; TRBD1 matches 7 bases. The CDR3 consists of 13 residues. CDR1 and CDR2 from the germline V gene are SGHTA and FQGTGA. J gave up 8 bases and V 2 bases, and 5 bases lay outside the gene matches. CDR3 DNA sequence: TGTGCCAGCAGCTTAGCCCGGACAGGAGAAGCTTTCTTT. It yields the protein CASSLARTGEAFF.

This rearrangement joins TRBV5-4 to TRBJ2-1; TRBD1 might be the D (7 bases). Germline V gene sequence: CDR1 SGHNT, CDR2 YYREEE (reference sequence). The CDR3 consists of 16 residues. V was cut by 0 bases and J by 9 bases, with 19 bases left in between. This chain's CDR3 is CASSLGRGRGVSEQFF. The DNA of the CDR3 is TGTGCCAGCAGCTTGGGAAGGGGCAGGGGGGTGAGTGAGCAGTTCTTC.

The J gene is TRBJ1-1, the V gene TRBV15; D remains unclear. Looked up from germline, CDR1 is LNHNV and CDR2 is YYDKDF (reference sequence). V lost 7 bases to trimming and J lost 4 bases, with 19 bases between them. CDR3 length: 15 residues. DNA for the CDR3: TGTGCCACCAACGAAGAGGGTTTGTTGGGCACTGAAGCTTTCTTT. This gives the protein CATNEEGLLGTEAFF.

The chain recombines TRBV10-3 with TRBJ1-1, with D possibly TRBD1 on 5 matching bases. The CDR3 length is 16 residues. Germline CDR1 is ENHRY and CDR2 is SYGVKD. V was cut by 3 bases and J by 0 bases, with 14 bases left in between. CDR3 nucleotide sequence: TGTGCCATCAGTGAAATTAAGGGCAGGGTGAACACTGAAGCTTTCTTT. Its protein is CAISEIKGRVNTEAFF.

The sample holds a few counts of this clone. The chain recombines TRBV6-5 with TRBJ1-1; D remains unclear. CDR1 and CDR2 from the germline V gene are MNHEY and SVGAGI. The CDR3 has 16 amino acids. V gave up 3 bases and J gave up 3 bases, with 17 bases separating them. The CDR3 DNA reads TGTGCCAGCAGTTATATCACGAGGGCTACCTACACTGAAGCTTTCTTT. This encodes CASSYITRATYTEAFF.

The CDR3 nucleotides read TGTGCCACCGCTGACAGGTTCCCCTACGAGCAGTACTTC. Amino acids: CATADRFPYEQYF. This chain links TRBV2 with TRBJ2-7, with D possibly matching TRBD1 (6 bases). Between the trimmed V and J ends, which lost 10 bases and 2 bases, there was a span of 15 bases. The CDR3 has 13 residues. Germline lookup yields CDR1 SNHLY and CDR2 FYNNEI.

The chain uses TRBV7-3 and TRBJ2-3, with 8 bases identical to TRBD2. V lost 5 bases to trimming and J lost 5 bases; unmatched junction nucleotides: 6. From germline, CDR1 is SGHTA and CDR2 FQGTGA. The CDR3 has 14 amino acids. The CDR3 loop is CASSQGLARDTQYF. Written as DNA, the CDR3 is TGTGCCAGCAGCCAAGGACTAGCTCGAGATACGCAGTATTTT.

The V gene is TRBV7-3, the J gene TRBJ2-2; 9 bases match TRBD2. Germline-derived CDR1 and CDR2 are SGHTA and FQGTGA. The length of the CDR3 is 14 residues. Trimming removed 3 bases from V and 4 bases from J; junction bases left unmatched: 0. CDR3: CASSFSGGTGELFF. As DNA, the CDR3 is TGTGCCAGCAGCTTTAGCGGGGGCACCGGGGAGCTGTTTTTT.

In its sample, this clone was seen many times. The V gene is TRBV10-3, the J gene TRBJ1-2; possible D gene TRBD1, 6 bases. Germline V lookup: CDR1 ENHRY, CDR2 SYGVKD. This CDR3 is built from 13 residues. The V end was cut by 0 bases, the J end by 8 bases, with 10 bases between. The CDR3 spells CAISESQGWGYTF. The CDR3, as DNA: TGTGCCATCAGTGAGTCACAGGGATGGGGCTACACCTTC.